One sample yielded the 19 T cell receptor beta chains listed below, sequenced in a study of blood T cell repertoires in COVID-19. Using immunoSEQ multiplex PCR, the repertoire was profiled, and TCRdb retains in-frame clones only, with some absent. The sample has 100,000 to 150,000 clones, around 70% seen once; the top ten hold 4.5% to 6%. The sequencing sample was made of peripheral blood. These receptors all come from a man aged 80 or over with COVID-19, enrolled during active disease.

This clone showed up just a few times. CDR3 coding DNA: TGCGCCAGCAGCCAAGGACCGGGACAGGGGCCTGAAGCTTTCTTT. Its translation is CASSQGPGQGPEAFF. The genes are TRBV4-3 and TRBJ1-1; TRBD1 agrees at 10 bases. V dropped 1 base and J dropped 6; count of bases not matched to a gene: 5. Germline V lookup: CDR1 LGHNA, CDR2 YSLEER. CDR3 length: 15 residues.

The rearrangement links TRBV5-6 to TRBJ1-4; D is ambiguous. This CDR3 has 13 residues. Trimming cost V 4 bases and J 13 bases, with 17 bases left between them. Germline values: CDR1 SGHDT, CDR2 YYEEEE. DNA of the CDR3: TGTGCCAGCAGCCCGGGCGGGCAGGTCTCACTGTTTTTT. This translates into CASSPGGQVSLFF.

The chain employs TRBV5-8 and TRBJ2-3, with 13 positions matching TRBD2. This CDR3 spans 17 amino acids. Germline lookup yields CDR1 SGHTS and CDR2 YDEGEE. The V segment lost 1 base and the J segment 4 bases; nucleotides outside the gene matches: 6. The CDR3 here is CASSLPWTSGSPDTQYF. The CDR3 bases are TGTGCCAGCAGCTTGCCCTGGACTAGCGGGAGTCCAGATACGCAGTATTTT.

The chain recombines TRBV3-1 (or the pseudogene TRBV3-2) with TRBJ2-1, with a possible D match to TRBD2 (5 bases). CDR3 length equals 15 residues. Between the trimmed V and J ends, which lost 3 bases and 3 bases, there was a span of 12 bases. The V gene's germline CDR1 is LGHDT and CDR2 YNNKEL (reference sequence). The CDR3 coding sequence is TGTGCCAGCAGCCACTCCAGCGGAATCTACAATGAGCAGTTCTTC. Residues: CASSHSSGIYNEQFF.

This chain joins TRBV6-1 and TRBJ2-7, with 8 bases that match TRBD2. Germline V CDR1 and CDR2: MNHNS, SASEGT. The CDR3 loop spans 17 amino acids. With 4 bases clipped from V and 5 bases from J, the junction kept 16 bases outside the gene matches. The CDR3 loop reads CASSGRGASGSRNEQYF. Here the CDR3 DNA reads TGTGCCAGCAGTGGAAGGGGGGCCAGCGGGAGTAGAAACGAGCAGTACTTC.

The rearrangement links TRBV7-2 to TRBJ1-4; 8 nucleotides match TRBD1. This CDR3 region has 13 residues. Unmatched junction bases numbered 8, after V lost 5 bases and J lost 12 bases. The germline gives CDR1 SGHTA, CDR2 FQGNSA. For the CDR3, the DNA is TGTGCCAGCAGCCCCCGGACAGGGATGGAACTGTTTTTT. It is translated as CASSPRTGMELFF.

The CDR3: CASSGGSAEHGYTF. CDR3 DNA sequence: TGTGCCAGCAGCGGCGGTTCCGCAGAGCATGGCTACACCTTC. This chain uses TRBV9 with TRBJ1-2; D ambiguous. The length of the CDR3 is 14 residues. V was shortened by 3 bases and J by 6 bases, with 15 bases between the two germline ends. Per germline, CDR1 SGDLS and CDR2 YYNGEE.

This chain connects TRBV12-5 to TRBJ2-2; TRBD2 matches at 13 bases. Germline V gene sequence: CDR1 LGHNT, CDR2 FRNRAP. Germline trimming cut 1 base from V and 0 bases from J; bases unmatched to any gene: 5. This CDR3 has 19 residues. CDR3 sequence (DNA): TGTGCTAGTGGTTTGGCGTTGGGACTAGCGGGATCGAACACCGGGGAGCTGTTTTTT. Protein: CASGLALGLAGSNTGELFF.

The V and J genes are TRBV9 and TRBJ2-7; TRBD2 matches at 11 bases. The CDR3 consists of 15 residues. Germline V gene lookup returns CDR1 SGDLS and CDR2 YYNGEE. The V segment lost 3 bases and the J segment 3 bases; nucleotides outside the gene matches: 5. The CDR3 DNA reads TGTGCCAGCAGCGCAGGGACTAGCGGAAACTACGAGCAGTACTTC. Its protein product is CASSAGTSGNYEQYF. The complete variable domain, with remaining parts taken from reference TRBV9 and TRBJ2-7, reads DSGVTQTPKHLITATGQRVTLRCSPRSGDLSVYWYQQSLDQGLQFLIQYYNGEERAKGNILERFSAQQFPDLHSELNLSSLELGDSALYFCASSAGTSGNYEQYFGPGTRLTVT.

This chain joins TRBV6-5 and TRBJ1-1; 7 bases fit TRBD1. The CDR3 sequence is 15 residues long. The germline V gene has CDR1 MNHEY and CDR2 SVGAGI. After removal of 6 bases from V and 1 base from J, the junction contained 8 bases not matched to a gene. CDR3 region: CASRTGTAQNTEAFF. In DNA form, the CDR3 reads TGTGCCAGCAGGACTGGGACAGCGCAGAACACTGAAGCTTTCTTT.

The genes are TRBV15 and TRBJ2-1, with unresolved D. Deletions cut 3 bases from V and 4 bases from J, with 10 bases between. The CDR3 is 14 residues long. CDR1 is LNHNV, CDR2 YYDKDF, per germline (reference sequence). CDR3 sequence (DNA): TGTGCCACCAGCAGTCCCTACCGGTACAATGAGCAGTTCTTC. Its protein product is CATSSPYRYNEQFF.

This clone was observed a handful of times. This sequence joins TRBV5-1 and TRBJ2-7; no clear D. The CDR3 extends over 16 amino acids. Germline assignment: CDR1 SGHRS and CDR2 YFSETQ. V lost 1 base and J lost 0, with 14 bases in between. The CDR3, as DNA: TGCGCCAGCAGCTTGCAGGCAGGTCAGAGCTCCTACGAGCAGTACTTC. Amino acid sequence: CASSLQAGQSSYEQYF.

This clone showed up just once. The chain joins TRBV2 to TRBJ2-1; 11 positions agree with TRBD2. The CDR3 covers 17 residues. Trimming at V came to 6 bases and at J to 0 bases, leaving 7 bases not matched to a gene. Germline assignment: CDR1 SNHLY and CDR2 FYNNEI. In nucleotides, the CDR3 is TGTGCCAGCAGACGACTAGCGGGAACGAGCTCCTACAATGAGCAGTTCTTC. This translates into CASRRLAGTSSYNEQFF.

The chain is built from TRBV19 and TRBJ1-2; D ambiguous. Germline CDR1 LNHDA, CDR2 SQIVND (reference sequence). Trimming took 3 bases from V and 4 from J, leaving 9 bases between them. The CDR3 covers 13 residues. The DNA of the CDR3 is TGTGCCAGTAGTATGGTCCGACTCTATGGCTACACCTTC. Amino acid sequence: CASSMVRLYGYTF.

The chain couples TRBV2 to TRBJ2-6, with 8 bases aligning to TRBD1. The germline V gene encodes CDR1 SNHLY and CDR2 FYNNEI. The CDR3 runs 16 residues. The V gene end was trimmed by 3 bases and the J gene end by 4 bases; junction bases not matched to a gene: 5. CDR3 region: CASSEQGATGANVLTF. The CDR3, as DNA: TGTGCCAGCAGTGAGCAGGGGGCTACCGGGGCCAACGTCCTGACTTTC.

The rearrangement uses TRBV11-3 and TRBJ2-6; possibly TRBD2 for D (8 bases). In germline, CDR1 is SGHNT, CDR2 YENEEA. This CDR3 spans 20 amino acids. Between the trimmed V and J ends, which lost 10 bases and 0 bases, there was a span of 28 bases. This chain's CDR3 is CANSTGGTVTFSSGANVLTF. As DNA, the CDR3 is TGTGCCAACTCGACGGGGGGGACAGTGACATTTAGCTCTGGGGCCAACGTCCTGACTTTC.

The chain has TRBV9 and TRBJ2-7; TRBD2 aligns across 10 bases. Germline loops: CDR1 SGDLS, CDR2 YYNGEE. The junction had 6 bases not matched to a gene; V was cut back by 0 bases and J by 3 bases. The length of the CDR3 is 16 residues. The CDR3 is CASSVVRSSGSYEQYF. The CDR3 coding sequence is TGTGCCAGCAGCGTAGTGCGCTCTAGCGGGAGCTACGAGCAGTACTTC.

This chain connects TRBV7-2 to TRBJ2-3, with 7 bases lining up with TRBD1. The length of the CDR3 is 14 residues. The germline CDR1 and CDR2 sequences are SGHTA and FQGNSA. The V and J ends lost 3 bases and 6 bases, in that order; junction bases with no gene match: 6. The CDR3 sequence: CASSLMTGRDTQYF. In DNA form, the CDR3 reads TGTGCCAGCAGCTTGATGACAGGGCGGGATACGCAGTATTTT.

The chain joins TRBV29-1 to TRBJ2-7; 9 bases are a match to TRBD1. The CDR3 spans 14 residues. Germline trimming cut 6 bases from V and 1 base from J; bases unmatched to any gene: 7. Germline-derived CDR1 and CDR2 are SQVTM and ANQGSEA. CDR3 amino acids: CSVLDRGSSYEQYF. The CDR3 nucleotides read TGCAGCGTCCTAGACAGGGGGAGTTCCTACGAGCAGTACTTC.